Reported below is one T cell receptor (beta chain). Antigen: not known. The data stem from a study of cytomegalovirus exposure and HLA in healthy donors. Study findings and constraints: Diagnosis of cytomegalovirus status made by the classifier reportedly showed high specificity and sensitivity.

Use of 60 Vbeta and 13 Jbeta primers characterized the PCR. The data were produced by immunoSEQ multiplex PCR, yet TCRdb's version contains in-frame clones alone and is incomplete. The profile shows some 140,000 clones, less than 85% of them singletons. The junction had 4 bases not matched to a gene; V was cut back by 4 bases and J by 5 bases. The CDR3 loop spans 14 amino acids. Germline V CDR1 and CDR2: LGHNA, YSLEER. The chain couples TRBV4-3 to TRBJ2-3, with TRBD2 matching over 9 bases. The specimen sequenced was PBMCs. The receptor was derived from a man aged 18 to 30 in good health and CMV-seropositive. This CDR3 is CASSRGRGVDTQYF. CDR3 DNA: TGCGCCAGCAGCCGCGGGAGGGGGGTAGATACGCAGTATTTT.